One sample yielded the 4 T cell receptor beta chains listed below, sequenced in a study of blood T cell repertoires in COVID-19. Data came from immunoSEQ multiplex PCR; TCRdb stores just in-frame clones and leaves some out. The sample consists of around 160,000 clones, just over 90% of them appearing once. Source material: peripheral blood. These receptors all come from a woman in her fifties or sixties with COVID-19, enrolled during active disease.

Points on this clone: This CDR3 is also generated by other DNA sequences in the sample. V is TRBV30 and J is TRBJ1-5, with 7 nucleotides matching TRBD1. This CDR3 has 14 residues. With 0 bases clipped from V and 2 bases from J, the junction kept 1 base outside the gene matches. Germline CDR1 reads GTSNPN; CDR2 reads SVGIG (reference sequence). In DNA, the CDR3 is TGTGCCTGGAGTGTAGGGGGCGGCAATCAGCCCCAGCATTTT. Amino acids: CAWSVGGGNQPQHF.

The chain links TRBV10-3 to TRBJ2-3; D may be TRBD1 (6 bases). V was pared by 9 bases and J by 1 base, with 11 bases between. CDR3 size: 13 residues. Germline CDR1 is ENHRY and CDR2 is SYGVKD. The DNA of the CDR3 is TGTGCCATTAGGACAGATCGCACAGATACGCAGTATTTT. It translates to CAIRTDRTDTQYF.

This clone was observed once. The chain joins TRBV11-3 to TRBJ2-5; D is possibly TRBD1 (5 bases). This CDR3 comprises 14 residues. V was clipped by 2 bases and J by 3 bases, with 10 bases between them. Looked up from germline, CDR1 is SGHNT and CDR2 is YENEEA. The DNA for the CDR3 is TGTGCCAGCAGCTTAAGGGGTCAGGAAGAGACCCAGTACTTC. Amino acid sequence: CASSLRGQEETQYF. Variable domain in full (rest from reference TRBV11-3 and TRBJ2-5): EAGVVQSPRYKIIEKKQPVAFWCNPISGHNTLYWYLQNLGQGPELLIRYENEEAVDDSQLPKDRFSAERLKGVDSTLKIQPAELGDSAVYLCASSLRGQEETQYFGPGTRLLVL.

This clone was found once. The V call is TRBV5-6, the J call TRBJ2-7; 12 bases are shared with TRBD2. Germline trimming cut 3 bases from V and 6 bases from J; bases unmatched to any gene: 7. Germline assignment: CDR1 SGHDT and CDR2 YYEEEE. The CDR3 sequence is 15 residues long. In nucleotides, the CDR3 is TGTGCCAGCAGCTCCACTAGCGGGGGGCCGGTCGAGCAGTACTTC. It translates to CASSSTSGGPVEQYF.